The sequence of this T cell receptor (beta chain) was determined in a study of shared clonotypes between healthy human individuals. As for this clone: The target antigen is unknown.

Assay: immunoSEQ multiplex PCR; the TCRdb copy retains only in-frame clones and omits some. The data show some 2,500,000 clones, 85% to 95% seen once. Study-level results: Some naive CD4 clonotypes, around 4.9%, turned up in common across a few donors.

The CDR3 spans 13 residues. Germline V gene sequence: CDR1 SGHTA, CDR2 FQGTGA. The germline V and J ends were trimmed by 2 bases and 4 bases, with 6 bases remaining between them. The clonotype was recovered from a man between 18 and 35 years old in good health. Some clones in this sample may be carry-over from other donors' samples. V and J are TRBV7-3 and TRBJ2-4; D is uncertain. Sequencing was done on a sample of naive CD4+ T cells from PBMCs. Subset of the sample: CD45RA+ positively selected. Here the CDR3 reads CASSLRQKNIQYF. CDR3 in DNA: TGTGCCAGCAGCTTACGGCAGAAAAACATTCAGTACTTC.